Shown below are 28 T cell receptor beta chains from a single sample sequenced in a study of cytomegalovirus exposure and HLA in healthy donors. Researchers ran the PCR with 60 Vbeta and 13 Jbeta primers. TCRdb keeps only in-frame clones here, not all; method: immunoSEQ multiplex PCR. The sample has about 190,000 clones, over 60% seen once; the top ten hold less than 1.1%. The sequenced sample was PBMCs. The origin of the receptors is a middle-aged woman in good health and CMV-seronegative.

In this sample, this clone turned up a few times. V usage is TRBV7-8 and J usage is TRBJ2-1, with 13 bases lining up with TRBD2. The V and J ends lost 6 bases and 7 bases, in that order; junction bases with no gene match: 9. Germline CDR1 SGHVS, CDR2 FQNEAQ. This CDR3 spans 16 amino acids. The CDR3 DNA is TGTGCCAGCAGTTTAATAACTAGCGGGAGGGCGAATGAGCAGTTCTTC. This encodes CASSLITSGRANEQFF.

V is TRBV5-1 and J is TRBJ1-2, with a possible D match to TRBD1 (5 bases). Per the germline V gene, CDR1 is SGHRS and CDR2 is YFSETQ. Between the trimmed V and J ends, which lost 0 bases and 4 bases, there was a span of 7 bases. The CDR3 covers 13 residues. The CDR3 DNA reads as TGCGCCAGCAGCTTGGGACAGACCTATGGCTACACCTTC. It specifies CASSLGQTYGYTF.

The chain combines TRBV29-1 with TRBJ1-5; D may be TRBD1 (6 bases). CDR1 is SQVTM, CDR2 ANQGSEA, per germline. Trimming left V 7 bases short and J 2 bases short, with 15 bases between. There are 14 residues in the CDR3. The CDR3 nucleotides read TGCAGCGCTCAAACAGGGCCGGGCAATCAGCCCCAGCATTTT. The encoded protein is CSAQTGPGNQPQHF.

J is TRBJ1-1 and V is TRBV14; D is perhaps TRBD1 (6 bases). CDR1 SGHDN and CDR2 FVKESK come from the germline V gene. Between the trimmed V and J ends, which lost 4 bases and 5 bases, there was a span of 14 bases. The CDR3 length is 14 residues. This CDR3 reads CASSRNRVGTEAFF. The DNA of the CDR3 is TGTGCCAGCAGCCGCAACAGGGTAGGGACTGAAGCTTTCTTT.

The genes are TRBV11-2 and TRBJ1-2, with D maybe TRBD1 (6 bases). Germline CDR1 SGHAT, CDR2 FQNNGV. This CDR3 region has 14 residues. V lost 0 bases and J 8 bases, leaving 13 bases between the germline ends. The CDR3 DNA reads TGTGCCAGCAGCTTAGATCTACAGGGATACGGCTACACCTTC. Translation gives CASSLDLQGYGYTF.

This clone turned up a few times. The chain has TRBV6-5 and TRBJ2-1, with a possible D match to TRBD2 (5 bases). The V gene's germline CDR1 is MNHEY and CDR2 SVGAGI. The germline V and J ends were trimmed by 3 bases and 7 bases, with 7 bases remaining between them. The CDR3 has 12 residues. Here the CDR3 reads CASSYSGNEQFF. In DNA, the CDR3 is TGTGCCAGCAGTTATTCGGGGAATGAGCAGTTCTTC.

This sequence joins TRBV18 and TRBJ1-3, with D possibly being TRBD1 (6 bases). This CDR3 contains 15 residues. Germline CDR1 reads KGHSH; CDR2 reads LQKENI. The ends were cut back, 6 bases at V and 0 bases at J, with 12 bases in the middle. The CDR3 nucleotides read TGTGCCAGCTCGGACAGTCAAAACTCTGGAAACACCATATATTTT. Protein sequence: CASSDSQNSGNTIYF.

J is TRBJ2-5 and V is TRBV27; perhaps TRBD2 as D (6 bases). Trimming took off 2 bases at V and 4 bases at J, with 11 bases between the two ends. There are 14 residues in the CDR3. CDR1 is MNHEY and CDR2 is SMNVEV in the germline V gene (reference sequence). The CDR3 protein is CASSLAGRGETQYF. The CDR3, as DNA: TGTGCCAGCAGTTTAGCCGGGAGAGGAGAGACCCAGTACTTC.

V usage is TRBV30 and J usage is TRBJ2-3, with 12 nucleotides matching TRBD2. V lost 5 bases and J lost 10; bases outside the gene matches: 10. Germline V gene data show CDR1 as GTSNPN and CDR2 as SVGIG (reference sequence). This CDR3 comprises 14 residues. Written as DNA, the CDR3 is TGTGCCTGGCGGACTAGCGGGACTAGGAGGGCGCAGTATTTT. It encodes CAWRTSGTRRAQYF. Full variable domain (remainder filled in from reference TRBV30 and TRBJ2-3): SQTIHQWPATLVQPVGSPLSLECTVEGTSNPNLYWYRQAAGRGLQLLFYSVGIGQISSEVPQNLSASRPQDRQFILSSKKLLLSDSGFYLCAWRTSGTRRAQYFGPGTRLTVL.

In DNA form, the CDR3 reads TGTGCCAGCAGCCCCCGACAGTACGTC. Translated: CASSPRQYV. The chain is built from TRBV5-8 and TRBJ2-7, with unresolved D. CDR3 length equals 9 residues. V lost 4 bases, J lost 10 bases, and 6 bases lay in between. Germline V gene sequence: CDR1 SGHTS, CDR2 YDEGEE.

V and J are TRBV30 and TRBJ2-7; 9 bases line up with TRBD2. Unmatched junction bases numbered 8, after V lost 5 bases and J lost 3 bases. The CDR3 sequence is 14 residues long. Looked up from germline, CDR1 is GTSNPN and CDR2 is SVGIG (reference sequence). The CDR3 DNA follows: TGTGCCTGGTCCATAGCGGGAGTAGTCTACGAGCAGTACTTC. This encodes CAWSIAGVVYEQYF.

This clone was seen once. The CDR3 DNA follows: TGTGCCAGCAGCATCCGACAGACTAGCGGGGCGAGCTACGAGCAGTACTTC. Its protein is CASSIRQTSGASYEQYF. This sequence joins TRBV11-3 and TRBJ2-7; 11 bases are a match to TRBD2. CDR3 length: 17 residues. V lost 5 bases, J lost 3 bases, and 12 bases stayed unmatched. Germline loops: CDR1 SGHNT, CDR2 YENEEA.

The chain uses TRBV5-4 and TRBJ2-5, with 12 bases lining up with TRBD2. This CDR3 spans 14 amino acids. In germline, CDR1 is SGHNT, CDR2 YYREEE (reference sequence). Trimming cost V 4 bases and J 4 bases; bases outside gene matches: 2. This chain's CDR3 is CASSPGLAGETQYF. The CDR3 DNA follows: TGTGCCAGCAGCCCGGGACTAGCGGGAGAGACCCAGTACTTC.

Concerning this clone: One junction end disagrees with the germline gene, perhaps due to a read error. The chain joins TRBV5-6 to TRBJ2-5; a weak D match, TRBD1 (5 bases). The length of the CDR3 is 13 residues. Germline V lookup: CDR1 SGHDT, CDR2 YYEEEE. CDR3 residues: CTSSLAGLETQYF. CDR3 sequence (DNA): TGTACCAGCAGCTTGGCAGGGCTGGAGACCCAGTACTTC. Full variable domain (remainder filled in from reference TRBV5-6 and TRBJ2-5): DAGVTQSPTHLIKTRGQQVTLRCSPKSGHDTVSWYQQALGQGPQFIFQYYEEEERQRGNFPDRFSGHQFPNYSSELNVNALLLGDSALYLCTSSLAGLETQYFGPGTRLLVL.

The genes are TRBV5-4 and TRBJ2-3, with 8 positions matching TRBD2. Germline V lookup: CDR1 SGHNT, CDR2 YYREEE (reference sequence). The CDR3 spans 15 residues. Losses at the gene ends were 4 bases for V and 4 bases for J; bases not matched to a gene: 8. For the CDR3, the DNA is TGTGCCAGCAGCAATAGCGGGGTCCTCCCAGATACGCAGTATTTT. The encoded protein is CASSNSGVLPDTQYF.

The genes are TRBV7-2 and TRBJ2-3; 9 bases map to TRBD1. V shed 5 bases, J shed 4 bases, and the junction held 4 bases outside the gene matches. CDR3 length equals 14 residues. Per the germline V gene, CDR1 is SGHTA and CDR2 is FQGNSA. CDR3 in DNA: TGTGCCAGCAGCCGGGACAGGGCAGCAGATACGCAGTATTTT. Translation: CASSRDRAADTQYF.

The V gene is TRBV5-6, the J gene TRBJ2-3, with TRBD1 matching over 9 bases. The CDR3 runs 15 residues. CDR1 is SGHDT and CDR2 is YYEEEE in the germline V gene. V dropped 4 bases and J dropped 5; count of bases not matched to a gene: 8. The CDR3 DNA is TGTGCCAGCAGCGGCCAGGGACAGGGCGGAGATACGCAGTATTTT. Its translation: CASSGQGQGGDTQYF.

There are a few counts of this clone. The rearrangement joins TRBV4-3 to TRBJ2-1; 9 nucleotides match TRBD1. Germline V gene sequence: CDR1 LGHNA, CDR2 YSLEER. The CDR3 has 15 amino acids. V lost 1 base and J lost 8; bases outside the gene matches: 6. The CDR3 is CASSQGTGGLYEQFF. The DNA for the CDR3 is TGCGCCAGCAGCCAAGGAACAGGGGGCTTATATGAGCAGTTCTTC.

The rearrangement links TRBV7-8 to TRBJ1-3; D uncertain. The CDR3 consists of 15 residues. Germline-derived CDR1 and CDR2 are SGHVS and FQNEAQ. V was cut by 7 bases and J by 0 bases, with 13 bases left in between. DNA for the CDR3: TGTGCCAGCAACCCGACGGGTGGCTCTGGAAACACCATATATTTT. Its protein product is CASNPTGGSGNTIYF.

Here the CDR3 reads CAWRGEGAPTEAFF. CDR3 bases: TGTGCCTGGAGGGGAGAGGGGGCGCCCACTGAAGCTTTCTTT. This chain joins TRBV30 and TRBJ1-1; 7 nucleotides agree with TRBD1. This CDR3 has 14 amino acids. V was clipped by 3 bases and J by 4 bases; unmatched bases: 8. CDR1 and CDR2 (germline): GTSNPN, SVGIG (reference sequence).

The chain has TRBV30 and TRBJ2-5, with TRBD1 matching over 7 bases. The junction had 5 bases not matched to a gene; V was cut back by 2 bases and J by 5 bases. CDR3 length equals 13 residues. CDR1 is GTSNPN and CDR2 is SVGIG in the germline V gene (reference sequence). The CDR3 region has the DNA TGTGCCTGGAGTACGAGGGGGCGGGAGACCCAGTACTTC. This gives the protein CAWSTRGRETQYF.

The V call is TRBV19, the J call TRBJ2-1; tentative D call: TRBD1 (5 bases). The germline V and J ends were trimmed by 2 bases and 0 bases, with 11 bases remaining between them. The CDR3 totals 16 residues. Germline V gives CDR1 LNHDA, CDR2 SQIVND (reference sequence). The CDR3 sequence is CASSIQGGSSYNEQFF. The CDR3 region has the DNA TGTGCCAGTAGTATACAGGGCGGCAGCTCCTACAATGAGCAGTTCTTC.

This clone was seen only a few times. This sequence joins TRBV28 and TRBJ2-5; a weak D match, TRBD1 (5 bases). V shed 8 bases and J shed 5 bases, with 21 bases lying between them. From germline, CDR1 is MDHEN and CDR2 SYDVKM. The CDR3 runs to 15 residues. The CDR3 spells CASETDSLGWETQYF. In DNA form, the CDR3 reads TGTGCCAGCGAGACAGACAGCTTAGGGTGGGAGACCCAGTACTTC.

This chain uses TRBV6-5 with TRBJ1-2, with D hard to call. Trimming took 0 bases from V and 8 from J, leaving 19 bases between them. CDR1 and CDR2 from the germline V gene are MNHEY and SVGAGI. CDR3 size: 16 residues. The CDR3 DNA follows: TGTGCCAGCAGTTACTCGTTGTATAGGGATGCGGGCGGCTACACCTTC. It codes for CASSYSLYRDAGGYTF.

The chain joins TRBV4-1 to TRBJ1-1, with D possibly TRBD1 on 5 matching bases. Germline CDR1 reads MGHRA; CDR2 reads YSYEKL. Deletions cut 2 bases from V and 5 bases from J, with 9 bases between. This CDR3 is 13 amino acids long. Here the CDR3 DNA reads TGCGCCAGCAGCCAAAATCAGGGAACTGAAGCTTTCTTT. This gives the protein CASSQNQGTEAFF.

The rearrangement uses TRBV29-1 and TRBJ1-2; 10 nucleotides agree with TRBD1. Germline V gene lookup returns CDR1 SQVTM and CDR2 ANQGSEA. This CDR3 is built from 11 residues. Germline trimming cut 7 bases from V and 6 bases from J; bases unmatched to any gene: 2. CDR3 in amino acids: CSAGTGDGYTF. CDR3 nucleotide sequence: TGCAGCGCTGGGACAGGGGATGGCTACACCTTC.

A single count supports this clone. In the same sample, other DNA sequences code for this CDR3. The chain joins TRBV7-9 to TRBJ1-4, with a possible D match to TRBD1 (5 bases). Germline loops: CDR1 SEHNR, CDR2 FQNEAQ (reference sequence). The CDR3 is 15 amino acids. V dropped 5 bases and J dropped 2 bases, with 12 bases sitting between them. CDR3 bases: TGTGCCAGCAGCCTTAACGGGGGTACTAATGAAAAACTGTTTTTT. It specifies CASSLNGGTNEKLFF.

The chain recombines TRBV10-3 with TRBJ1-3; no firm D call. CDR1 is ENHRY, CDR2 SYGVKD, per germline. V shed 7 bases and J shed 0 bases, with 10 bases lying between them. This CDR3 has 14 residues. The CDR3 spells CAITGSNSGNTIYF. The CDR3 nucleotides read TGTGCCATCACAGGATCGAACTCTGGAAACACCATATATTTT.